The 25 T cell receptor beta chains reported below all come from one sample, sequenced in a study of blood T cell repertoires in COVID-19. Profiling relied on immunoSEQ multiplex PCR, and the TCRdb table lists in-frame clones only, not all of them. Of some 170,000 clones in the sample, roughly 87% were seen once. Specimen: peripheral blood. These receptors all come from a woman between 50 and 59 years old with acute or convalescent COVID-19.

This chain joins TRBV2 and TRBJ1-2; weak D call: TRBD1 (6 bases). Germline CDR1 is SNHLY and CDR2 is FYNNEI. V was trimmed by 5 bases and J by 4 bases, leaving 17 bases between them. CDR3 length: 15 amino acids. The CDR3 here is CASSREGQSFYGYTF. The CDR3 region has the DNA TGTGCCAGCAGTCGAGAAGGACAGTCTTTCTATGGCTACACCTTC.

V and J are TRBV7-2 and TRBJ2-1; 8 positions match TRBD1. V was clipped by 1 base and J by 0 bases; unmatched bases: 2. Germline values: CDR1 SGHTA, CDR2 FQGNSA. The CDR3 spans 16 residues. CDR3 sequence (DNA): TGTGCCAGCAGCTTAGACGGGACAGGCTCCTACAATGAGCAGTTCTTC. This encodes CASSLDGTGSYNEQFF.

The V gene is TRBV10-2, the J gene TRBJ2-7; D may be TRBD2 (6 bases). V lost 8 bases to trimming and J lost 2 bases, with 31 bases between them. The CDR3 contains 19 residues. Germline V gene sequence: CDR1 WSHSY, CDR2 SAAADI. DNA for the CDR3: TGCGCCAGCGGAGGGGACCCCCCCCTCGGCCGTAAGCTCACCTACGAGCAGTACTTC. As protein: CASGGDPPLGRKLTYEQYF.

This chain uses TRBV20-1 with TRBJ2-3; unclear D gene. V dropped 4 bases and J dropped 5 bases, with 13 bases sitting between them. The CDR3 is made up of 13 amino acids. Germline V gene lookup returns CDR1 DFQATT and CDR2 SNEGSKA (reference sequence). In nucleotides, the CDR3 is TGCAGTGCTATTGACACCCGAGGAGATACGCAGTATTTT. Protein product: CSAIDTRGDTQYF.

This chain joins TRBV6-5 and TRBJ1-5, with 7 nucleotides matching TRBD1. CDR3 length: 14 residues. In germline, CDR1 is MNHEY, CDR2 SVGAGI. The junction had 0 bases not matched to a gene; V was cut back by 2 bases and J by 2 bases. CDR3 DNA sequence: TGTGCCAGCAGTTACAGGGGGCGCAATCAGCCCCAGCATTTT. This sequence encodes CASSYRGRNQPQHF.

This clone was found once. The rearrangement links TRBV7-2 to TRBJ1-2, with a possible D match to TRBD1 (6 bases). Germline V CDR1 and CDR2: SGHTA, FQGNSA. The CDR3 is 16 residues long. V shed 2 bases and J shed 5 bases, with 18 bases lying between them. CDR3 residues: CASSLRPEQGPYGYTF. As DNA, the CDR3 is TGTGCCAGCAGCTTAAGGCCCGAGCAGGGGCCTTATGGCTACACCTTC.

This rearrangement joins TRBV3-1 (or the pseudogene TRBV3-2) to TRBJ2-6; D is ambiguous. The CDR3 spans 14 residues. Trimming shortened V by 4 bases and J by 0 bases, and 4 bases separated the two germline ends. Per germline, CDR1 LGHDT and CDR2 YNNKEL (reference sequence). This CDR3 is CASSPYSGANVLTF. In nucleotides, the CDR3 is TGTGCCAGCAGCCCGTACTCTGGGGCCAACGTCCTGACTTTC.

The rearrangement links TRBV19 to TRBJ2-1, with 8 nucleotides matching TRBD2. This CDR3 comprises 14 residues. V shed 7 bases and J 4 bases; nucleotides not matched to a gene: 6. The germline gives CDR1 LNHDA, CDR2 SQIVND (reference sequence). CDR3 region: CASIPGLGYNEQFF. DNA of the CDR3: TGTGCCAGTATCCCGGGACTAGGGTACAATGAGCAGTTCTTC.

The rearrangement uses TRBV7-2 and TRBJ2-1; 9 positions match TRBD2. Germline V CDR1 and CDR2: SGHTA, FQGNSA. The CDR3 is 15 residues long. Trimming removed 4 bases from V and 8 bases from J; junction bases left unmatched: 9. The CDR3 here is CASSSWRGGPHEQFF. The CDR3 nucleotides read TGTGCCAGCAGCTCCTGGCGGGGGGGCCCGCATGAGCAGTTCTTC.

This sequence joins TRBV7-3 and TRBJ1-4, with 7 bases identical to TRBD1. CDR1 and CDR2 from the germline V gene are SGHTA and FQGTGA. V gave up 5 bases and J gave up 6 bases; unmatched junction bases: 12. This CDR3 contains 16 residues. The CDR3 is CASSLPRQGRDEKLFF. The CDR3 bases are TGTGCCAGCAGCCTACCCCGACAGGGTCGAGATGAAAAACTGTTTTTT.

In its sample, this clone was seen a few times. This chain joins TRBV6-5 and TRBJ1-1; 9 nucleotides match TRBD1. CDR1 is MNHEY and CDR2 is SVGAGI in the germline V gene. This CDR3 has 13 residues. V was clipped by 10 bases and J by 0 bases; unmatched bases: 3. This CDR3 is CATHRGLNTEAFF. DNA of the CDR3: TGTGCCACCCACAGGGGGCTGAACACTGAAGCTTTCTTT.

This chain links TRBV4-1 with TRBJ2-7; maybe TRBD1 (6 bases). Germline CDR1 MGHRA, CDR2 YSYEKL. CDR3 size: 13 residues. V was cut by 3 bases and J by 3 bases, with 9 bases left in between. The CDR3: CASSHGQNYEQYF. The DNA of the CDR3 is TGCGCCAGCAGCCACGGACAGAACTACGAGCAGTACTTC.

The V and J genes are TRBV7-6 and TRBJ1-1; no clear D. Germline loops: CDR1 SGHVS, CDR2 FNYEAQ. Trimming pared 2 bases from V and 4 bases from J, leaving 14 bases between. CDR3 size: 15 residues. CDR3 sequence reads: CASSLIWGEGTEAFF. The CDR3 DNA sequence: TGTGCCAGCAGCTTAATTTGGGGAGAAGGCACTGAAGCTTTCTTT.

In nucleotides, the CDR3 is TGTGCCAGCAGCTTGGATAGCTTTTATGGCTACACCTTC. Its translation: CASSLDSFYGYTF. V and J are TRBV5-4 and TRBJ1-2; no reliable D call. Germline assignment: CDR1 SGHNT and CDR2 YYREEE (reference sequence). This CDR3 spans 13 amino acids. Deletions cut 0 bases from V and 5 bases from J, with 8 bases between.

The chain links TRBV11-3 to TRBJ2-1; 9 bases are shared with TRBD1. CDR1 and CDR2 from the germline V gene are SGHNT and YENEEA. The CDR3 is 20 residues long. V was pared by 0 bases and J by 7 bases, with 19 bases of the junction left unmatched. The CDR3 reads CASSLEGPGRDREPFNEQFF. CDR3 DNA sequence: TGTGCCAGCAGCTTAGAGGGACCGGGGCGGGACAGGGAGCCCTTTAATGAGCAGTTCTTC.

The chain carries TRBV12-1 and TRBJ2-3; the table assigns TRBD2, which was not confirmed against the DNA. TRBV12-1 is a pseudogene. This CDR3 comprises 16 residues. CDR3 loop: CASSLRTSGRARQRYF. The CDR3, as DNA: TGTGCCAGCAGTCTAAGAACTAGCGGGAGGGCCAGACAAAGGTATTTT.

V is TRBV12-3 or TRBV12-4 and J is TRBJ1-5; a possible D gene is TRBD1 (5 bases). The V and J ends lost 2 bases and 11 bases respectively, with 10 bases between them. This CDR3 is built from 12 residues. CDR3 region: CASSLNGRAQHF. Written as DNA, the CDR3 is TGTGCCAGCAGTTTAAACGGCAGGGCCCAGCATTTT.

The chain links TRBV12-3 or TRBV12-4 to TRBJ2-1, with a possible D match to TRBD2 (5 bases). CDR3 length: 13 amino acids. Trimming took off 6 bases at V and 9 bases at J, with 15 bases between the two ends. Written as DNA, the CDR3 is TGTGCCAGCAGGAAAACCTGGGAGACTGAGCAGTTCTTC. It specifies CASRKTWETEQFF.

The V call is TRBV7-2, the J call TRBJ2-7; TRBD1 aligns across 9 bases. V was clipped by 5 bases and J by 5 bases; unmatched bases: 7. Germline V gives CDR1 SGHTA, CDR2 FQGNSA. The CDR3 runs to 14 residues. CDR3 sequence reads: CASSAFGTGNEQYF. In nucleotides, the CDR3 is TGTGCCAGCAGCGCCTTCGGGACAGGGAACGAGCAGTACTTC.

The chain employs TRBV27 and TRBJ2-7; a weak D match, TRBD2 (5 bases). Trimming cost V 2 bases and J 6 bases, with 11 bases left between them. The CDR3 loop spans 13 amino acids. Germline CDR1 and CDR2: MNHEY and SMNVEV (reference sequence). This CDR3 reads CASSLQGSGEQYF. For the CDR3, the DNA is TGTGCCAGCAGTTTACAAGGGAGTGGCGAGCAGTACTTC.

With respect to this clone: Other DNA sequences in the sample encode the same CDR3. This chain joins TRBV18 and TRBJ2-7, with TRBD2 identical over 8 bases. Per germline, CDR1 KGHSH and CDR2 LQKENI. The V gene end was trimmed by 3 bases and the J gene end by 2 bases; junction bases not matched to a gene: 0. The CDR3 length is 13 residues. CDR3 sequence reads: CASSPGLAYEQYF. The CDR3 DNA follows: TGTGCCAGCTCACCGGGACTAGCCTACGAGCAGTACTTC.

V is TRBV18 and J is TRBJ2-3; no clear D. CDR1 KGHSH and CDR2 LQKENI come from the germline V gene. Trimming removed 3 bases at V and 6 bases at J, with 4 bases between. The CDR3 spans 11 residues. CDR3 loop: CASSPVDTQYF. The CDR3 nucleotides read TGTGCCAGCTCACCCGTGGATACGCAGTATTTT.

The chain carries TRBV25-1 and TRBJ1-2, with D possibly being TRBD1 (5 bases). Trimming stripped 3 bases from V and 2 bases from J, with 19 bases between. This CDR3 comprises 17 residues. CDR1 MGHDK and CDR2 SYGVNS come from the germline V gene. For the CDR3, the DNA is TGTGCCAGCAGTGACGGCCGGCAGGGCTATTTAAACTATGGCTACACCTTC. This translates into CASSDGRQGYLNYGYTF.

This clone was seen a single time. The V gene is TRBV7-2, the J gene TRBJ2-3, with D tentatively TRBD2 (5 bases). The CDR3 is 14 amino acids. The V gene's germline CDR1 is SGHTA and CDR2 FQGNSA. The germline V and J ends were trimmed by 6 bases and 0 bases, with 10 bases remaining between them. DNA of the CDR3: TGTGCCAGCAGGGCCCTAGCTAGCACAGATACGCAGTATTTT. Protein product: CASRALASTDTQYF.

J is TRBJ2-7 and V is TRBV27; D is uncertain. The CDR3 is 14 residues long. Germline V gene sequence: CDR1 MNHEY, CDR2 SMNVEV (reference sequence). Trimming cost V 6 bases and J 0 bases, with 12 bases left between them. CDR3 coding DNA: TGTGCCAGCAGCTTAACAGCCCGCTCCTACGAGCAGTACTTC. Translated: CASSLTARSYEQYF.